The 25 T cell receptor beta chains below were found in one sample sequenced in a study of early T cells in non-severe SARS-CoV-2 infection. TCRdb ran MiXCR on the 5' RACE reads and lists one entry per CDR3 protein. The table has around 64,000 distinct CDR3 sequences, over 10% seen once. This specimen was whole blood, taken at baseline. These receptor sequences come from an adult who was a healthcare worker with PCR-confirmed SARS-CoV-2 infection or an uninfected control (not recorded which).

This clonotype was seen repeatedly, ten times or more. The chain joins TRBV3-1 to TRBJ1-1, with D perhaps TRBD1 (5 bases). The V end was cut by 4 bases, the J end by 0 bases, with 15 bases between. This CDR3 spans 16 amino acids. Germline V gene lookup returns CDR1 LGHDT and CDR2 YNNKEL (reference sequence). CDR3: CASSPLGGTLNTEAFF. The CDR3 DNA follows: TGTGCCAGCAGCCCCCTAGGTGGGACCCTGAACACTGAAGCTTTCTTT.

The sample holds a few counts of this clonotype. The genes are TRBV4-1 and TRBJ2-1; 11 bases match TRBD2. The germline CDR1 and CDR2 sequences are MGHRA and YSYEKL. The CDR3 is made up of 16 amino acids. With 1 base clipped from V and 3 bases from J, the junction kept 2 bases outside the gene matches. Here the CDR3 DNA reads TGCGCCAGCAGCCAAGCGGGACTAGCGGACTACAATGAGCAGTTCTTC. Residues: CASSQAGLADYNEQFF.

This rearrangement joins TRBV5-1 to TRBJ2-3; a possible D gene is TRBD1 (6 bases). V was cut by 4 bases and J by 3 bases, with 15 bases left in between. There are 15 residues in the CDR3. Germline CDR1 is SGHRS and CDR2 is YFSETQ. The CDR3 protein is CASSLQGAPTDTQYF. For the CDR3, the DNA is TGCGCCAGCAGCCTACAGGGCGCCCCAACAGATACGCAGTATTTT.

Many counts were recorded for this clonotype. The chain has TRBV5-1 and TRBJ2-1; D unresolved. Germline CDR1 SGHRS, CDR2 YFSETQ. The CDR3 is made up of 12 amino acids. The V end was cut by 4 bases, the J end by 7 bases, with 9 bases between. The CDR3 DNA is TGCGCCAGCAGCCCCGGGCAGAATGAGCAGTTCTTC. It yields the protein CASSPGQNEQFF.

This rearrangement joins TRBV6-6 to TRBJ2-2; D gene uncertain. Germline-derived CDR1 and CDR2 are MNHNY and SVGAGI (reference sequence). The CDR3 runs to 12 residues. V was clipped by 5 bases and J by 6 bases, with 7 bases between them. The CDR3 bases are TGTGCCAGCAGTGAGAGCGCCGGGGAGCTGTTTTTT. Translating gives CASSESAGELFF.

Sample share makes this clonotype medium-sized. This sequence joins TRBV27 and TRBJ1-1, with D tentatively TRBD1 (6 bases). The V end lost 5 bases, the J end lost 0 bases, and 13 bases lay between the germline ends. Germline CDR1 MNHEY, CDR2 SMNVEV (reference sequence). The CDR3 has 15 residues. CDR3 amino acids: CASSPGADMNTEAFF. The CDR3 DNA follows: TGTGCCAGCAGTCCAGGGGCGGACATGAACACTGAAGCTTTCTTT.

This clonotype occurred many times. The chain combines TRBV11-2 with TRBJ2-2; no clear D. Trimming pared 1 base from V and 3 bases from J, leaving 21 bases between. Germline V gives CDR1 SGHAT, CDR2 FQNNGV. The CDR3 is 19 residues long. Written as DNA, the CDR3 is TGTGCCAGCAGCTTAGGGGCGCGATTACGCAAAGTGGACACCGGGGAGCTGTTTTTT. It is translated as CASSLGARLRKVDTGELFF.

This clonotype was detected many times. The chain carries TRBV6-5 and TRBJ1-1; D gene ambiguous. Germline V CDR1 and CDR2: MNHEY, SVGAGI. The V end lost 4 bases, the J end lost 1 base, and 13 bases lay between the germline ends. CDR3 length: 15 amino acids. The CDR3 here is CASSSPWRRNTEAFF. For the CDR3, the DNA is TGTGCCAGCAGTTCCCCTTGGAGGAGGAACACTGAAGCTTTCTTT.

The genes are TRBV28 and TRBJ1-1; no clear D. The CDR3 runs 13 residues. V shed 6 bases and J shed 6 bases, with 14 bases lying between them. Germline CDR1 and CDR2: MDHEN and SYDVKM. Here the CDR3 DNA reads TGTGCCAGCAGCCCGAAGGGTCTAGCTGAAGCTTTCTTT. Translation gives CASSPKGLAEAFF.

The chain links TRBV7-6 to TRBJ1-1, with 9 bases fitting TRBD1. Germline trimming cut 5 bases from V and 5 bases from J; bases unmatched to any gene: 6. CDR1 SGHVS and CDR2 FNYEAQ come from the germline V gene. The CDR3 is 14 amino acids. The CDR3 sequence is CASSVGQGGTEAFF. The CDR3 DNA is TGTGCCAGCAGCGTGGGACAGGGAGGTACTGAAGCTTTCTTT. Full variable domain (remainder filled in from reference TRBV7-6 and TRBJ1-1): GAGVSQSPRYKVTKRGQDVALRCDPISGHVSLYWYRQALGQGPEFLTYFNYEAQQDKSGLPNDRFSAERPEGSISTLTIQRTEQRDSAMYRCASSVGQGGTEAFFGQGTRLTVV.

This sequence joins TRBV12-5 and TRBJ1-1; weak D call: TRBD1 (5 bases). From germline, CDR1 is LGHNT and CDR2 FRNRAP. The CDR3 consists of 14 residues. V was shortened by 7 bases and J by 0 bases, with 12 bases between the two germline ends. The CDR3 here is CASVGALLNTEAFF. The CDR3 bases are TGTGCTAGTGTTGGGGCCCTCCTGAACACTGAAGCTTTCTTT.

This chain links TRBV29-1 with TRBJ2-1, with TRBD1 as a possible D gene (5 bases). Trimming removed 2 bases at V and 5 bases at J, with 10 bases between. CDR3 length equals 13 residues. Germline assignment: CDR1 SQVTM and CDR2 ANQGSEA. CDR3 amino acids: CSVEQGINNEQFF. DNA for the CDR3: TGCAGCGTTGAACAGGGTATTAACAATGAGCAGTTCTTC.

This clonotype was seen only a few times. V is TRBV28 and J is TRBJ1-5; TRBD1 is a possible D gene (5 bases). This CDR3 region has 16 residues. The V end lost 8 bases, the J end lost 3 bases, and 20 bases lay between the germline ends. Germline values: CDR1 MDHEN, CDR2 SYDVKM. The CDR3 sequence is CASPPGGALYNQPQHF. The CDR3 DNA is TGTGCCAGCCCCCCGGGCGGGGCGCTGTACAATCAGCCCCAGCATTTT.

This clonotype was counted ten times or more. The rearrangement joins TRBV7-2 to TRBJ1-6; D unclear. V lost 5 bases to trimming and J lost 6 bases, with 17 bases between them. Germline assignment: CDR1 SGHTA and CDR2 FQGNSA. The CDR3 has 16 residues. Here the CDR3 reads CASSQWGADRNSPLHF. CDR3 sequence (DNA): TGTGCCAGCAGCCAATGGGGAGCAGACCGTAATTCACCCCTCCACTTT.

This clonotype was counted ten times or more. The V call is TRBV7-6, the J call TRBJ2-1, with D uncertain. The germline V and J ends were trimmed by 1 base and 5 bases, with 9 bases remaining between them. The germline CDR1 and CDR2 sequences are SGHVS and FNYEAQ. The CDR3 consists of 14 residues. The CDR3 DNA reads as TGTGCCAGCAGCTTAGACGCGGCAAACAATGAGCAGTTCTTC. Residues: CASSLDAANNEQFF.

This clonotype has more than one count but fewer than ten. The chain employs TRBV2 and TRBJ1-6; unclear D gene. CDR3 length: 12 amino acids. Germline lookup yields CDR1 SNHLY and CDR2 FYNNEI. V was clipped by 2 bases and J by 15 bases, with 11 bases between them. CDR3 sequence reads: CASSETYWGLHF. DNA for the CDR3: TGTGCCAGCAGTGAAACCTATTGGGGCCTCCACTTT.

The chain employs TRBV18 and TRBJ2-7, with D possibly being TRBD1 or TRBD2 (5 bases each). The CDR3 loop spans 14 amino acids. Germline values: CDR1 KGHSH, CDR2 LQKENI. Trimming took 0 bases from V and 3 from J, leaving 9 bases between them. For the CDR3, the DNA is TGTGCCAGCTCACCACCGAGGGACGGCTACGAGCAGTACTTC. Protein: CASSPPRDGYEQYF.

In this sample, this clonotype turned up many times. The chain carries TRBV2 and TRBJ2-1; tentative D call: TRBD1 (8 bases). Germline-derived CDR1 and CDR2 are SNHLY and FYNNEI. V lost 4 bases to trimming and J lost 6 bases, with 13 bases between them. The CDR3 runs 14 residues. Written as DNA, the CDR3 is TGTGCCAGCAGTGCCAACAGGGGGGGCAATGAGCAGTTCTTC. It codes for CASSANRGGNEQFF.

The table lists this clonotype with many counts. This rearrangement joins TRBV30 to TRBJ2-7; 7 nucleotides line up with TRBD1. The V gene end was trimmed by 4 bases and the J gene end by 2 bases; junction bases not matched to a gene: 17. CDR1 is GTSNPN and CDR2 is SVGIG in the germline V gene (reference sequence). This CDR3 comprises 17 residues. CDR3: CAWKENSPLTGPYEQYF. In DNA form, the CDR3 reads TGTGCCTGGAAAGAGAATAGCCCCCTGACAGGGCCCTACGAGCAGTACTTC.

Remarks on this clonotype: It may be a read error: a sequence one base away is much more abundant. The V call is TRBV12-5, the J call TRBJ2-1; D may be TRBD1 (6 bases). Looked up from germline, CDR1 is LGHNT and CDR2 is FRNRAP. The CDR3 spans 16 residues. V was clipped by 6 bases and J by 12 bases, with 27 bases between them. In DNA form, the CDR3 reads TGTGCTAGTGGCTCCCTGCTGGGACAACTCCAACTTGCGCAGTTCTTC. This translates into CASGSLLGQLQLAQFF.

This clonotype was recorded a few times. The chain recombines TRBV7-9 with TRBJ2-1; perhaps TRBD1 as D (6 bases). Trimming removed 2 bases at V and 3 bases at J, with 14 bases between. The CDR3 sequence is 16 residues long. Germline CDR1 is SEHNR and CDR2 is FQNEAQ (reference sequence). The CDR3 spells CASSLNTGHRYNEQFF. In DNA form, the CDR3 reads TGTGCCAGCAGCTTAAATACGGGACACCGCTACAATGAGCAGTTCTTC. Combining the CDR3 with reference TRBV7-9 and TRBJ2-1 gives the whole variable domain DTGVSQNPRHKITKRGQNVTFRCDPISEHNRLYWYRQTLGQGPEFLTYFQNEAQLEKSRLLSDRFSAERPKGSFSTLEIQRTEQGDSAMYLCASSLNTGHRYNEQFFGPGTRLTVL.

This clonotype was recorded at least ten times. The CDR3 DNA sequence: TGCAGCGTCGACAAACACCGCCGGGAGCAGTTCTTC. Translation gives CSVDKHRREQFF. V is TRBV29-1 and J is TRBJ2-1; the D is unclear. With 6 bases removed from V and 10 bases from J, the gap between germline ends came to 16 bases. The CDR3 runs 12 residues. Looked up from germline, CDR1 is SQVTM and CDR2 is ANQGSEA.

The sample holds a few counts of this clonotype. V gene TRBV19 combines with J gene TRBJ1-5; D might be TRBD1 (5 bases). V lost 4 bases and J 5 bases, leaving 6 bases between the germline ends. The CDR3 covers 12 residues. Germline lookup yields CDR1 LNHDA and CDR2 SQIVND (reference sequence). The CDR3 is CASSSRDQPQHF. Here the CDR3 DNA reads TGTGCCAGTAGTAGCAGGGATCAGCCCCAGCATTTT. Full variable domain (rest looked up from reference TRBV19 and TRBJ1-5): DGGITQSPKYLFRKEGQNVTLSCEQNLNHDAMYWYRQDPGQGLRLIYYSQIVNDFQKGDIAEGYSVSREKKESFPLTVTSAQKNPTAFYLCASSSRDQPQHFGDGTRLSIL.

This clonotype was detected a few times. V usage is TRBV10-3 and J usage is TRBJ2-7, with 9 positions matching TRBD2. V lost 0 bases to trimming and J lost 0 bases; unmatched junction nucleotides: 6. CDR1 is ENHRY and CDR2 is SYGVKD in the germline V gene. The CDR3 is made up of 17 amino acids. CDR3 sequence: CAISESFTSGPSYEQYF. Written as DNA, the CDR3 is TGTGCCATCAGTGAGTCGTTCACTAGCGGGCCCTCCTACGAGCAGTACTTC.

This clonotype was found many times. The junction shows a germline mismatch at one end, possibly a read error. The V and J genes are TRBV5-1 and TRBJ1-1; D is perhaps TRBD1 (5 bases). Germline assignment: CDR1 SGHRS and CDR2 YFSETQ. This CDR3 is 12 amino acids long. The CDR3, as DNA: TGTGCCAGCAGCGGGGGGAACACTGAAGCTTTCTTT. It yields the protein CASSGGNTEAFF.